Listed below are T cell receptor beta chains from one sample, sequenced in a study of control samples from healthy donors and cancer patients. This table comes from immunoSEQ multiplex PCR, and its TCRdb copy is limited to in-frame clones, with some not included. The sample lists approximately 30,000 clones, approximately 94% occurring once. The sample taken for sequencing was blood. The receptors come from a man aged 60-69 years in good health. The conserved cysteine and the conserved F or W are not part of the CDR3 here.

v_call	j_call	cdr3_aa
TRBV7-8	TRBJ1-1	ASSSRDRATEAF
TRBV19	TRBJ1-5	ASREGPQGNQPQH
TRBV28	TRBJ2-7	ASSRVSEQY
TRBV6-6	TRBJ1-2	ASSYAESYGYT
TRBV27	TRBJ2-7	ASSPGTGGAEQY
TRBV21-1	TRBJ1-2	ASSKVGQGRAGGYT
TRBV2	TRBJ2-7	ASSDQLAGVHEQY
TRBV7-2	TRBJ1-1	ASSLGLGREGTEAF
TRBV7-9	TRBJ2-7	ASSLGTSVEQY
TRBV28	TRBJ1-4	ASSATTGGNEKLF
TRBV18	TRBJ1-3	ASSPLDRVSNTIY
TRBV9	TRBJ1-3	ASSANPRGISGNTIY
TRBV9	TRBJ2-2	ASSVGPPVAGELF
TRBV5-1	TRBJ2-5	ASSKPGLGQETQY
TRBV19	TRBJ1-1	ASSLYPPDSSWNTEAF
TRBV6-6	TRBJ1-1	ASSYGSGNTEAF
TRBV30	TRBJ2-1	AWNGQTNNEQF
TRBV28	TRBJ1-6	ASSLRQGYSPLH
TRBV27	TRBJ1-3	ASGSGAFSGNTIY
TRBV15	TRBJ1-1	ATSRGGHLVVGEAF
TRBV19	TRBJ1-5	ASSKEGGGQPQH